The rows below give T cell receptor beta chains drawn from one sample of a study of blood T cells in healthy people across ages. TCRdb recomputed calls from the 5' RACE reads with MiXCR, one row per CDR3 protein. The top ten clones hold approximately 10% of a sample with 1.5 million to 2 million distinct CDR3 sequences, about 35% of them seen once. Source material: blood. Receptor source: a woman aged 30 to 39 in good health. Both conserved end residues are part of each CDR3.

V gene: TRBV9; J gene: TRBJ1-1; CDR3 protein: CASSVGRDNTEAFF
V gene: TRBV5-1; J gene: TRBJ1-5; CDR3 protein: CASSLEGQSNQPQHF
V gene: TRBV21-1; J gene: TRBJ2-7; CDR3 protein: CASSKEVGGDGPINEQYF
V gene: TRBV9; J gene: TRBJ1-1; CDR3 protein: CASSVANRNTEAFF
V gene: TRBV28; J gene: TRBJ2-7; CDR3 protein: CASSFGGGVNPSYEQYF
V gene: TRBV24-1; J gene: TRBJ2-1; CDR3 protein: CATSVDRGNTNEQFF
V gene: TRBV4-1; J gene: TRBJ1-5; CDR3 protein: CASSPGTGPDQPQHF
V gene: TRBV5-1; J gene: TRBJ2-1; CDR3 protein: CASSFNLAGAYNEQFF
V gene: TRBV5-1; J gene: TRBJ1-1; CDR3 protein: CASSLAELGGTEAFF
V gene: TRBV20-1; J gene: TRBJ1-3; CDR3 protein: CSARGTGTDSGNTIYF
V gene: TRBV20-1; J gene: TRBJ2-1; CDR3 protein: CSARKLAGNQFDEQFF
V gene: TRBV6-1; J gene: TRBJ2-1; CDR3 protein: CASSEERGFNSYNEQFF
V gene: TRBV20-1; J gene: TRBJ1-4; CDR3 protein: CSAVGDNEKLFF
V gene: TRBV4-2; J gene: TRBJ2-7; CDR3 protein: CASSYLEGSGEQYF
V gene: TRBV4-2; J gene: TRBJ1-1; CDR3 protein: CASSRTPGGPEAFF
V gene: TRBV6-2/TRBV6-3; J gene: TRBJ2-7; CDR3 protein: CASSRDSVTYEQYF
V gene: TRBV18; J gene: TRBJ2-7; CDR3 protein: CASSRSQAYEQYF
V gene: TRBV20-1; J gene: TRBJ1-5; CDR3 protein: CSATRDWGGYSNQPQHF
V gene: TRBV4-1; J gene: TRBJ2-5; CDR3 protein: CASSQLAGGFYNEQYF
V gene: TRBV7-6; J gene: TRBJ2-7; CDR3 protein: CASSRGTSGGKAYEQYF
V gene: TRBV6-2/TRBV6-3; J gene: TRBJ2-5; CDR3 protein: CASSPASAGVRETQYF
V gene: TRBV28; J gene: TRBJ2-7; CDR3 protein: CASNFERGGSYEQYF
V gene: TRBV4-2; J gene: TRBJ1-2; CDR3 protein: CASSQSPGQGAKSYGYTF
V gene: TRBV6-1; J gene: TRBJ2-7; CDR3 protein: CASRVKSGGQVMDEQYF